The clone carrying this TCR beta chain was picked up many times. Its antigen remains unknown. From the 5' RACE reads, TCRdb called clonotypes with MiXCR, one entry per CDR3 protein. The sample holds some 350,000 distinct CDR3 sequences, 3% to 4.5% seen once. The data were taken from a study of T cells after yellow fever vaccination. Whole-study findings and limits: Clones from primary vaccination mostly reappeared after the booster (around 96% CD4, under 90% CD8).

V lost 1 base and J 2 bases, leaving 15 bases between the germline ends. CDR3 size: 17 residues. Germline V gene sequence: CDR1 SGHVS, CDR2 FNYEAQ. The sample consisted of PBMCs, taken 5 days after the yellow fever booster vaccination. This chain joins TRBV7-6 and TRBJ2-1; tentatively, D is TRBD2 (6 bases). The origin of this receptor is a man younger than 35 who received the YFV17D yellow fever vaccine. The CDR3 protein is CASSLVVGTFTYNEQFF. The CDR3 DNA reads TGTGCCAGCAGCTTAGTCGTCGGGACTTTTACCTACAATGAGCAGTTCTTC.